A single sample is the source of the 20 T cell receptor beta chains below, sequenced in a study of blood T cell repertoires in COVID-19. TCRdb keeps only in-frame clones here, not all; method: immunoSEQ multiplex PCR. Among more than 95,000 clones listed, 90% to 95% were seen once. The specimen sequenced was peripheral blood. The receptors come from a man aged 45-65 years with COVID-19, enrolled during active disease.

The chain uses TRBV28 and TRBJ1-2, with D unresolved. The CDR3 is 15 residues long. Germline V gives CDR1 MDHEN, CDR2 SYDVKM. The V and J ends lost 7 bases and 4 bases respectively, with 19 bases between them. The CDR3 DNA reads as TGTGCCAGCACTCCGCAGGCCGTAGCGATCTATGGCTACACCTTC. Translated, it gives CASTPQAVAIYGYTF.

The chain has TRBV6-6 and TRBJ1-5; D remains ambiguous. Germline lookup yields CDR1 MNHNY and CDR2 SVGAGI (reference sequence). The V end was cut by 8 bases, the J end by 5 bases, with 13 bases between. The CDR3 contains 13 residues. CDR3 loop: CASALRYDQPQHF. CDR3 nucleotides: TGTGCCAGCGCCCTCCGGTACGATCAGCCCCAGCATTTT.

The genes are TRBV11-2 and TRBJ1-1, with a tentative D call TRBD1 (5 bases). CDR1 is SGHAT, CDR2 FQNNGV, per germline. This CDR3 is 12 amino acids long. Trimming took 7 bases from V and 10 from J, leaving 16 bases between them. The CDR3: CASTRPGGGAFF. For the CDR3, the DNA is TGTGCCAGCACACGTCCCGGGGGGGGAGCTTTCTTT.

The V call is TRBV10-3, the J call TRBJ2-1; TRBD2 agrees at 9 bases. The CDR3 covers 17 residues. CDR1 is ENHRY, CDR2 SYGVKD, per germline. V shed 4 bases, J shed 0 bases, and the junction held 7 bases outside the gene matches. The CDR3: CAISVLSGGSSYNEQFF. CDR3 DNA sequence: TGTGCCATCAGTGTATTGAGCGGGGGGAGCTCCTACAATGAGCAGTTCTTC.

The chain links TRBV3-1 (or the pseudogene TRBV3-2) to TRBJ1-1; D gene uncertain. The CDR3 has 15 residues. The V gene's germline CDR1 is LGHDT and CDR2 YNNKEL (reference sequence). Trimming shortened V by 2 bases and J by 1 base, and 11 bases separated the two germline ends. The CDR3 reads CASSQSTEKNTEAFF. The CDR3 DNA follows: TGTGCCAGCAGCCAAAGTACAGAGAAGAACACTGAAGCTTTCTTT.

The chain is built from TRBV5-6 and TRBJ1-1; weak D call: TRBD1 (5 bases). This CDR3 is 15 amino acids long. Trimming removed 1 base from V and 4 bases from J, with 14 bases in between. Germline CDR1 and CDR2: SGHDT and YYEEEE. This CDR3 reads CASSLSGGTSTEAFF. The CDR3, as DNA: TGTGCCAGCAGCTTGTCCGGGGGAACAAGCACTGAAGCTTTCTTT.

J is TRBJ2-7 and V is TRBV28, with 7 bases matching TRBD1. The length of the CDR3 is 14 residues. The germline V gene encodes CDR1 MDHEN and CDR2 SYDVKM. With 5 bases clipped from V and 4 bases from J, the junction kept 8 bases outside the gene matches. The CDR3 region is CASSQRQGRYEQYF. The CDR3 coding sequence is TGTGCCAGCAGTCAAAGACAGGGAAGGTACGAGCAGTACTTC.

V is TRBV5-6 and J is TRBJ1-6; 10 bases fit TRBD1. CDR3 length: 14 residues. From germline, CDR1 is SGHDT and CDR2 YYEEEE. V dropped 4 bases and J dropped 9; count of bases not matched to a gene: 4. CDR3 residues: CASSQDRGSSPLHF. The CDR3 DNA follows: TGTGCCAGCAGCCAGGACAGGGGGTCTTCACCCCTCCACTTT.

V and J are TRBV5-1 and TRBJ2-3, with TRBD1 matching over 7 bases. The junction had 3 bases not matched to a gene; V was cut back by 2 bases and J by 0 bases. The CDR3 is 15 amino acids. Germline-derived CDR1 and CDR2 are SGHRS and YFSETQ. The CDR3 bases are TGCGCCAGCAGCTTCGGACAGGCTAGCACAGATACGCAGTATTTT. As protein: CASSFGQASTDTQYF.

This rearrangement joins TRBV28 to TRBJ2-7; 9 positions agree with TRBD1. Trimming removed 6 bases from V and 3 bases from J; junction bases left unmatched: 15. This CDR3 region has 17 residues. The germline V gene has CDR1 MDHEN and CDR2 SYDVKM. The CDR3, as DNA: TGTGCCAGCAGGGGGGGCTGGCCAACAGGGGGCGGCTACGAGCAGTACTTC. Its protein is CASRGGWPTGGGYEQYF.

J is TRBJ2-7 and V is TRBV27; TRBD1 matches 9 bases. The V gene end was trimmed by 6 bases and the J gene end by 9 bases; junction bases not matched to a gene: 36. The CDR3 spans 22 residues. Germline CDR1 MNHEY, CDR2 SMNVEV (reference sequence). In nucleotides, the CDR3 is TGTGCCAGCAGCGTAAGTACCCGATTCGGGGACAGGGTTTCGGCCGTCATAAACGGGCAGTACGTC. This sequence encodes CASSVSTRFGDRVSAVINGQYV.

The chain joins TRBV27 to TRBJ2-4, with D tentatively TRBD2 (6 bases). Trimming stripped 5 bases from V and 4 bases from J, with 12 bases between. Germline assignment: CDR1 MNHEY and CDR2 SMNVEV (reference sequence). CDR3 length equals 14 residues. CDR3 sequence reads: CASSPPGLKNIQYF. Written as DNA, the CDR3 is TGTGCCAGCAGTCCACCGGGACTTAAAAACATTCAGTACTTC.

The rearrangement uses TRBV7-8 and TRBJ2-7; maybe TRBD1 (6 bases). This CDR3 region has 13 residues. The germline CDR1 and CDR2 sequences are SGHVS and FQNEAQ. The V end was cut by 2 bases, the J end by 3 bases, with 8 bases between. CDR3 DNA sequence: TGTGCCAGCAGCTTAATAGGGGGCTACGAGCAGTACTTC. This sequence encodes CASSLIGGYEQYF.

The chain has TRBV4-1 and TRBJ2-2; TRBD1 matches 7 bases. The CDR3 length is 13 residues. The germline CDR1 and CDR2 sequences are MGHRA and YSYEKL. Unmatched junction bases numbered 2, after V lost 4 bases and J lost 6 bases. The CDR3 here is CASSPGTAGELFF. The CDR3 nucleotides read TGCGCCAGCAGCCCTGGGACAGCCGGGGAGCTGTTTTTT.

The V and J genes are TRBV5-1 and TRBJ1-4, with 7 positions matching TRBD1. J lost 1 base, V lost 4 bases, and 1 base had no gene match. The length of the CDR3 is 14 residues. Germline CDR1 is SGHRS and CDR2 is YFSETQ. CDR3 region: CASSRDRTNEKLFF. In DNA, the CDR3 is TGCGCCAGCAGCCGGGACAGAACTAATGAAAAACTGTTTTTT.

V usage is TRBV4-1 and J usage is TRBJ2-3; 14 nucleotides line up with TRBD2. Unmatched junction bases numbered 8, after V lost 3 bases and J lost 0 bases. There are 19 residues in the CDR3. Germline V CDR1 and CDR2: MGHRA, YSYEKL. Here the CDR3 reads CASSHPGLAGVHSTDTQYF. DNA of the CDR3: TGCGCCAGCAGCCATCCGGGACTAGCGGGAGTTCATAGCACAGATACGCAGTATTTT.

V usage is TRBV19 and J usage is TRBJ1-6; the D is unclear. CDR1 LNHDA and CDR2 SQIVND come from the germline V gene (reference sequence). V lost 2 bases and J 11 bases, leaving 13 bases between the germline ends. CDR3 length: 14 residues. The CDR3 region is CASSISKETPPLHF. The CDR3 DNA reads TGTGCCAGTAGTATATCTAAGGAGACGCCACCCCTCCACTTT. Full variable domain (outside the CDR3, taken from reference TRBV19 and TRBJ1-6): DGGITQSPKYLFRKEGQNVTLSCEQNLNHDAMYWYRQDPGQGLRLIYYSQIVNDFQKGDIAEGYSVSREKKESFPLTVTSAQKNPTAFYLCASSISKETPPLHFGNGTRLTVT.

The chain has TRBV6-1 and TRBJ1-5; D is ambiguous. Trimming pared 1 base from V and 0 bases from J, leaving 13 bases between. This CDR3 contains 17 residues. Germline loops: CDR1 MNHNS, CDR2 SASEGT. Here the CDR3 reads CASSEGWASDSNQPQHF. For the CDR3, the DNA is TGTGCCAGCAGTGAAGGGTGGGCCTCCGATAGCAATCAGCCCCAGCATTTT.

This clone was seen a single time. The chain is built from TRBV5-1 and TRBJ2-7; D possibly corresponds to TRBD1 (6 bases). V was shortened by 5 bases and J by 6 bases, with 9 bases between the two germline ends. The germline V gene has CDR1 SGHRS and CDR2 YFSETQ. The CDR3 has 11 residues. CDR3 in amino acids: CASRTRGEQYF. As DNA, the CDR3 is TGCGCCAGCAGAACCAGGGGCGAGCAGTACTTC.

A single count supports this clone. This sequence joins TRBV24-1 and TRBJ2-3; D possibly corresponds to TRBD1 (6 bases). Trimming cost V 2 bases and J 0 bases, with 8 bases left between them. This CDR3 has 15 amino acids. The germline gives CDR1 KGHDR, CDR2 SFDVKD. The CDR3 sequence is CATSDWTESTDTQYF. The CDR3 bases are TGTGCCACCAGTGATTGGACAGAAAGCACAGATACGCAGTATTTT.